These 23 T cell receptor beta chains came from one sample sequenced in a study of beta chain features in type 1 diabetes. All of the isolated RNA was reverse transcribed, so expressed TCRB transcripts were sequenced. Some clones are missing from TCRdb's copy, which holds only in-frame ones; the method was immunoSEQ multiplex PCR. This sample yields around 450,000 clones, of which roughly 10% are seen a single time; approximately 0.05% belongs to the top ten. The specimen was naive CD4+ T cells from blood. The receptor set was obtained from a woman in her late teens or twenties in good health.

This clone was picked up a small number of times. The chain has TRBV19 and TRBJ2-3, with TRBD1 matching over 7 bases. This CDR3 has 16 amino acids. The V and J ends lost 7 bases and 1 base, in that order; junction bases with no gene match: 11. The germline CDR1 and CDR2 sequences are LNHDA and SQIVND (reference sequence). CDR3 amino acids: CASKTTQGVGTDTQYF. CDR3 DNA sequence: TGTGCCAGTAAAACCACCCAGGGGGTTGGCACAGATACGCAGTATTTT. The entire variable domain, with the rest obtained from reference TRBV19 and TRBJ2-3, is as follows: DGGITQSPKYLFRKEGQNVTLSCEQNLNHDAMYWYRQDPGQGLRLIYYSQIVNDFQKGDIAEGYSVSREKKESFPLTVTSAQKNPTAFYLCASKTTQGVGTDTQYFGPGTRLTVL.

This clone was counted only a few times. The V call is TRBV6-4, the J call TRBJ2-3, with TRBD2 matching 7 bases. Unmatched junction bases numbered 10, after V lost 4 bases and J lost 0 bases. Looked up from germline, CDR1 is MRHNA and CDR2 is SNTAGT. The CDR3 is made up of 17 amino acids. CDR3 in DNA: TGTGCCAGCAGTGCCCCGGTGCGGGAGATCAGCACAGATACGCAGTATTTT. Translating gives CASSAPVREISTDTQYF.

This chain connects TRBV7-3 to TRBJ2-3; D ambiguous. The V end lost 5 bases, the J end lost 6 bases, and 6 bases lay between the germline ends. The CDR3 has 11 residues. From germline, CDR1 is SGHTA and CDR2 FQGTGA. The CDR3 nucleotides are TGTGCCAGCAGCGAGCTTGATACGCAGTATTTT. It specifies CASSELDTQYF.

The genes are TRBV2 and TRBJ2-5; weak D call: TRBD1 (5 bases). The germline V gene encodes CDR1 SNHLY and CDR2 FYNNEI. This CDR3 has 13 residues. Trimming took 10 bases from V and 5 from J, leaving 17 bases between them. The CDR3 bases are TGTGCCATAAAGTCAGGGTATGGGGAGACCCAGTACTTC. Amino acids: CAIKSGYGETQYF.

This clone has only a few counts. The rearrangement joins TRBV5-1 to TRBJ2-2; possible D gene TRBD2, 5 bases. V was shortened by 6 bases and J by 2 bases, with 17 bases between the two germline ends. Germline assignment: CDR1 SGHRS and CDR2 YFSETQ. The CDR3 runs to 16 residues. The CDR3: CASTGWSGGNTGELFF. The CDR3, as DNA: TGCGCCAGCACTGGCTGGAGCGGAGGTAACACCGGGGAGCTGTTTTTT.

In its sample, this clone was seen a few times. This sequence joins TRBV28 and TRBJ1-4; D is perhaps TRBD1 (5 bases). Trimming removed 2 bases from V and 7 bases from J, with 14 bases in between. CDR1 is MDHEN and CDR2 is SYDVKM in the germline V gene. The CDR3 covers 15 residues. In nucleotides, the CDR3 is TGTGCCAGCAGTTTAAGCGGGACTTCGGGTGAAAAACTGTTTTTT. It translates to CASSLSGTSGEKLFF.

This clone was seen only a few times. This chain links TRBV7-2 with TRBJ2-5, with 10 positions matching TRBD2. There are 16 residues in the CDR3. Germline values: CDR1 SGHTA, CDR2 FQGNSA. The junction had 7 bases not matched to a gene; V was cut back by 4 bases and J by 2 bases. The CDR3 nucleotides read TGTGCCAGCAGCTCCAAGTTACTAGCGGGGCAAGAGACCCAGTACTTC. As protein: CASSSKLLAGQETQYF.

This clone was detected ten times or more. This chain joins TRBV4-3 and TRBJ2-7, with 13 nucleotides matching TRBD2. CDR1 and CDR2 from the germline V gene are LGHNA and YSLEER. CDR3 length: 16 amino acids. The J segment lost 9 bases and the V segment lost 5 bases, leaving 13 bases of the junction unmatched. The CDR3 spells CASSDGRTSGRRAQYF. CDR3 nucleotides: TGCGCCAGCAGCGACGGAAGGACTAGCGGGAGAAGGGCGCAGTACTTC.

This clone has only a few counts. V gene TRBV11-2 combines with J gene TRBJ2-7; the match to TRBD2 covers 10 bases. CDR1 and CDR2 from the germline V gene are SGHAT and FQNNGV. This CDR3 has 18 amino acids. The V and J ends lost 5 bases and 0 bases, in that order; junction bases with no gene match: 13. The CDR3 nucleotides are TGTGCCAGCAGCCAGGGACTAGCGAGACGGGGGAGCTCCTACGAGCAGTACGTC. Translating gives CASSQGLARRGSSYEQYV.

The genes are TRBV15 and TRBJ1-4; D gene ambiguous. The V gene's germline CDR1 is LNHNV and CDR2 YYDKDF (reference sequence). The CDR3 totals 15 residues. V was trimmed by 0 bases and J by 8 bases, leaving 13 bases between them. The CDR3 nucleotides read TGTGCCACCAGCAGAGATCGTATAGGGCTGGAAAAACTGTTTTTT. The encoded protein is CATSRDRIGLEKLFF.

This clone occurred a few times. The V gene is TRBV2, the J gene TRBJ2-3; D remains ambiguous. The CDR3 runs to 14 residues. The V and J ends lost 7 bases and 2 bases respectively, with 13 bases between them. Germline V gives CDR1 SNHLY, CDR2 FYNNEI. The DNA of the CDR3 is TGTGCCAGCACCCCACGGATAAACACAGATACGCAGTATTTT. Amino acids: CASTPRINTDTQYF.

The CDR3 is CASSTKRTSGMETQYF. The CDR3 region has the DNA TGTGCCAGCAGCACCAAACGGACTAGCGGGATGGAGACCCAGTACTTC. This chain connects TRBV7-9 to TRBJ2-5; 12 nucleotides agree with TRBD2. Germline V lookup: CDR1 SEHNR, CDR2 FQNEAQ (reference sequence). J gave up 5 bases and V 5 bases, and 9 bases lay outside the gene matches. CDR3 length: 16 amino acids.

The chain recombines TRBV18 with TRBJ2-5, with D possibly being TRBD2 (6 bases). The CDR3 has 14 amino acids. Trimming removed 3 bases from V and 5 bases from J, with 13 bases in between. Germline lookup yields CDR1 KGHSH and CDR2 LQKENI. The CDR3: CASSPRRDSETQYF. The DNA of the CDR3 is TGTGCCAGCTCACCGCGCCGGGACTCGGAGACCCAGTACTTC.

This clone showed up many times. This chain links TRBV30 with TRBJ1-5; 11 nucleotides match TRBD1. V lost 2 bases, J lost 6 bases, and 9 bases stayed unmatched. There are 16 residues in the CDR3. Germline-derived CDR1 and CDR2 are GTSNPN and SVGIG (reference sequence). CDR3 nucleotides: TGTGCCTGGAGTCCGGGAGGACAGGGGGCTCTTCAGCCCCAGCATTTT. Translating gives CAWSPGGQGALQPQHF.

The rearrangement joins TRBV5-1 to TRBJ2-7, with D perhaps TRBD1 (6 bases). Germline V gives CDR1 SGHRS, CDR2 YFSETQ. Trimming pared 4 bases from V and 7 bases from J, leaving 18 bases between. The CDR3 totals 14 residues. The CDR3 is CASSPPQGHREQYF. CDR3 in DNA: TGCGCCAGCAGCCCGCCACAGGGCCACCGGGAGCAGTACTTC.

This rearrangement joins TRBV7-9 to TRBJ2-1, with 10 bases aligning to TRBD2. The V segment lost 3 bases and the J segment 5 bases; nucleotides outside the gene matches: 7. The CDR3 runs to 16 residues. CDR1 and CDR2 from the germline V gene are SEHNR and FQNEAQ (reference sequence). The CDR3 nucleotides are TGTGCCAGCAGCTTGGTCTTGGGACTAGCGAACAATGAGCAGTTCTTC. Translation gives CASSLVLGLANNEQFF.

This clone was counted a few times. The chain has TRBV7-6 and TRBJ2-1, with TRBD1 matching over 8 bases. CDR1 is SGHVS, CDR2 FNYEAQ, per germline. This CDR3 is 13 amino acids long. The trim removed 4 bases at V and 13 bases at J, leaving 9 bases unmatched. CDR3 amino acids: CASSSRQGMIQFF. The CDR3 bases are TGTGCCAGCAGCTCCCGACAGGGGATGATACAGTTCTTC.

The rearrangement uses TRBV28 and TRBJ1-2, with 8 bases lining up with TRBD1. The germline V gene has CDR1 MDHEN and CDR2 SYDVKM. CDR3 length: 14 residues. After removal of 5 bases from V and 6 bases from J, the junction contained 8 bases not matched to a gene. The CDR3 region has the DNA TGTGCCAGCAGTCTCGACCCGGGACAGGATGGCTACACCTTC. This translates into CASSLDPGQDGYTF.

The gene calls are TRBV7-6 and TRBJ2-1; D gene unclear. CDR1 and CDR2 (germline): SGHVS, FNYEAQ. The CDR3 is made up of 17 amino acids. V lost 5 bases and J 0 bases, leaving 17 bases between the germline ends. The CDR3 protein is CASSPPLFGSSYNEQFF. The CDR3 DNA sequence: TGTGCCAGCAGCCCCCCTTTGTTCGGCAGCTCCTACAATGAGCAGTTCTTC.

Only a few counts were recorded for this clone. This chain joins TRBV11-2 and TRBJ2-1, with 9 positions matching TRBD2. After removal of 4 bases from V and 0 bases from J, the junction contained 4 bases not matched to a gene. This CDR3 comprises 16 residues. CDR1 and CDR2 (germline): SGHAT, FQNNGV. The CDR3 region is CASSSIAGDSYNEQFF. DNA for the CDR3: TGTGCCAGCAGCTCAATAGCGGGAGACTCCTACAATGAGCAGTTCTTC.

V gene TRBV7-2 combines with J gene TRBJ1-6; D possibly corresponds to TRBD1 (6 bases). The V gene's germline CDR1 is SGHTA and CDR2 FQGNSA. This CDR3 is 16 amino acids long. Trimming left V 3 bases short and J 1 base short, with 10 bases between. The CDR3 DNA sequence: TGTGCCAGCAGCTTTCCCAGGGGATCCTATAATTCACCCCTCCACTTT. As protein: CASSFPRGSYNSPLHF.

This chain connects TRBV19 to TRBJ2-7; 7 positions agree with TRBD2. The V segment lost 0 bases and the J segment 0 bases; nucleotides outside the gene matches: 5. This CDR3 comprises 16 residues. Germline V gene lookup returns CDR1 LNHDA and CDR2 SQIVND (reference sequence). In nucleotides, the CDR3 is TGTGCCAGTAGTATAGATGCCGCTAGCGGCTCCTACGAGCAGTACTTC. Translated, it gives CASSIDAASGSYEQYF.

This clone was recorded at least ten times. Additional DNA sequences in this sample encode the identical CDR3. The chain combines TRBV29-1 with TRBJ2-7; 13 nucleotides match TRBD2. With V trimmed by 7 bases and J by 7 bases, 7 bases remained unmatched. This CDR3 is 13 amino acids long. Germline V gives CDR1 SQVTM, CDR2 ANQGSEA. The CDR3 nucleotides read TGCAGCGCCAGACTAGCGGGAGGTCGGGAGCAGTACTTC. Translated: CSARLAGGREQYF.